Presented here are 15 T cell receptor beta chains from one specimen sequenced in a study of T cells in Graves' hyperthyroidism and ophthalmopathy. Amplification yielded TCR beta CDR3 regions, with RNA transcripts as the source. First-round RT-PCR with HTBI primers amplified the TCR CDR3 region. TCRdb re-derived calls from the multiplex PCR reads in MiXCR, one entry per CDR3 protein. Altogether roughly 580,000 distinct CDR3 sequences are present, about 45% being singletons, with the ten largest covering roughly 8.2%. Sequencing used peripheral blood or thyroid tissue (not recorded which). The origin of the receptors is a woman between 18 and 29 years old with Graves' hyperthyroidism.

As for this clonotype: Compared with germline, one end of the junction differs, possibly owing to a read error. V gene TRBV15 combines with J gene TRBJ2-7; D is perhaps TRBD2 (6 bases). The germline CDR1 and CDR2 sequences are LNHNV and YYDKDF (reference sequence). This CDR3 comprises 16 residues. CDR3 bases: TGTGCCACCAGCAGAGTCCCCTTAGCGGCCTCCTACGGGCAGTACTTC. As protein: CATSRVPLAASYGQYF.

Comments on this clonotype: A much larger clone lies one base from this, so it may be a read error. The chain carries TRBV2 and TRBJ1-5; possibly TRBD1 for D (5 bases). The CDR3 is made up of 14 amino acids. Germline values: CDR1 SNHLY, CDR2 FYNNEI. CDR3 in amino acids: CVSSLGGRNQPQHF. The CDR3 coding sequence is TGTGTCAGCAGCCTGGGGGGTCGCAATCAGCCCCAGCATTTT.

For this clonotype: Here the CDR3 omits its conserved ending phenylalanine or tryptophan, so a read error is the likely source. The genes are TRBV19 and TRBJ2-7, with TRBD2 matching 8 bases. The CDR3 spans 13 residues. Looked up from germline, CDR1 is LNHDA and CDR2 is SQIVND (reference sequence). J gave up 6 bases and V 9 bases, and 10 bases lay outside the gene matches. DNA for the CDR3: TGTGCCAGCCGCCAGCGGGAGTCGGCCGAGCAGTACTTA. Translating gives CASRQRESAEQYL.

This clonotype was picked up many times. Here the CDR3 DNA reads TGTGCCAGCAGCTCCCGAGATCAGCCCCAGCATTTT. Its protein is CASSSRDQPQHF. The chain recombines TRBV7-2 with TRBJ1-5, with D unclear. The CDR3 totals 12 residues. Germline V gives CDR1 SGHTA, CDR2 FQGNSA. Between the trimmed V and J ends, which lost 4 bases and 5 bases, there was a span of 6 bases.

A remark on this clonotype: One end of the junction does not line up with germline, which may come from a read error. The CDR3 coding sequence is TGTGCCGCCAGCATAGAGCGGGAGGGGAACGAGCAGTACTTC. Its translation is CAASIEREGNEQYF. This sequence joins TRBV15 and TRBJ2-7; TRBD2 aligns across 10 bases. In germline, CDR1 is LNHNV, CDR2 YYDKDF (reference sequence). This CDR3 contains 14 residues.

This clonotype was detected only a few times. V is TRBV13 and J is TRBJ1-6; D uncertain. Trimming stripped 8 bases from V and 7 bases from J, with 18 bases between. This CDR3 is 15 amino acids long. Germline loops: CDR1 PRHDT, CDR2 FYEKMQ (reference sequence). CDR3 sequence reads: CASVQRQVGNSPLHF. The CDR3 DNA reads TGTGCCAGCGTACAAAGGCAGGTTGGGAATTCACCCCTCCACTTT.

This clonotype has just one count. The rearrangement joins TRBV29-1 to TRBJ1-5; possibly TRBD1 for D (6 bases). This CDR3 contains 15 residues. CDR1 is SQVTM and CDR2 is ANQGSEA in the germline V gene. Deletions cut 5 bases from V and 5 bases from J, with 19 bases between. The CDR3 reads CSVRLAGHRDQPQHF. CDR3 in DNA: TGCAGCGTTAGACTAGCGGGACACAGAGATCAGCCCCAGCATTTT.

The V gene is TRBV6-5, the J gene TRBJ1-6; perhaps TRBD1 as D (5 bases). CDR3 length: 15 amino acids. Trimming stripped 2 bases from V and 9 bases from J, with 14 bases between. In germline, CDR1 is MNHEY, CDR2 SVGAGI. The CDR3 region is CASSYDRAGTSPLHF. In DNA form, the CDR3 reads TGTGCCAGCAGTTACGATAGGGCAGGGACTTCACCCCTCCACTTT.

Remarks on this clonotype: A much larger clone lies one base from this, so it may be a read error. The V call is TRBV2, the J call TRBJ1-1; no firm D call. Germline loops: CDR1 SNHLY, CDR2 FYNNEI. The CDR3 contains 13 residues. V lost 6 bases and J 0 bases, leaving 8 bases between the germline ends. CDR3 amino acids: CASRGVMNTEAFF. The CDR3 coding sequence is TGTGCCAGCAGGGGAGTCATGAACACTGAAGCTTTCTTT.

The table lists this clonotype with a few counts. This sequence joins TRBV7-2 and TRBJ2-5; 8 bases agree with TRBD2. The CDR3 has 16 amino acids. Germline V gene data show CDR1 as SGHTA and CDR2 as FQGNSA. The V segment lost 6 bases and the J segment 0 bases; nucleotides outside the gene matches: 9. The CDR3: CASRRQAGEYQETQYF. The CDR3 DNA reads TGTGCCAGCAGACGTCAAGCGGGAGAGTACCAAGAGACCCAGTACTTC.

The chain links TRBV19 to TRBJ2-7, with 7 bases identical to TRBD2. The CDR3 contains 14 residues. Germline CDR1 and CDR2: LNHDA and SQIVND (reference sequence). V lost 3 bases, J lost 0 bases, and 2 bases stayed unmatched. The CDR3: CASSISGYSYEQYF. DNA for the CDR3: TGTGCCAGTAGTATTAGCGGGTACTCCTACGAGCAGTACTTC. The full variable domain, completed using reference TRBV19 and TRBJ2-7, is DGGITQSPKYLFRKEGQNVTLSCEQNLNHDAMYWYRQDPGQGLRLIYYSQIVNDFQKGDIAEGYSVSREKKESFPLTVTSAQKNPTAFYLCASSISGYSYEQYFGPGTRLTVT.

This chain connects TRBV11-2 to TRBJ2-5, with D possibly being TRBD2 (6 bases). Germline V gene lookup returns CDR1 SGHAT and CDR2 FQNNGV. This CDR3 is 13 amino acids long. Trimming left V 5 bases short and J 4 bases short, with 11 bases between. CDR3 bases: TGTGCCAGCAGCCAAGGAGCGGGAGAGACCCAGTACTTC. Translation gives CASSQGAGETQYF.

This clonotype occurred many times. This rearrangement joins TRBV2 to TRBJ2-7, with TRBD2 as a possible D gene (5 bases). Germline lookup yields CDR1 SNHLY and CDR2 FYNNEI. The CDR3 extends over 10 amino acids. Trimming pared 6 bases from V and 7 bases from J, leaving 7 bases between. The DNA of the CDR3 is TGTGCCAGCAGGACTAAAGAGCAGTACTTC. Its translation is CASRTKEQYF.

This chain uses TRBV10-3 with TRBJ2-5, with a weak D call TRBD1 (5 bases). Between the trimmed V and J ends, which lost 7 bases and 1 base, there was a span of 13 bases. Germline V gene sequence: CDR1 ENHRY, CDR2 SYGVKD. The CDR3 has 14 amino acids. CDR3 in amino acids: CAIKLQGPQETQYF. CDR3 sequence (DNA): TGTGCCATCAAATTGCAGGGCCCCCAAGAGACCCAGTACTTC.

J is TRBJ2-7 and V is TRBV7-9; a possible D gene is TRBD2 (5 bases). The CDR3 has 15 amino acids. Germline V gives CDR1 SEHNR, CDR2 FQNEAQ (reference sequence). V lost 5 bases and J lost 4, with 18 bases in between. CDR3 region: CASSQASGNAYEQYF. The CDR3 nucleotides are TGTGCCAGCAGCCAAGCGTCGGGAAACGCGTACGAGCAGTACTTC. Combining the CDR3 with reference TRBV7-9 and TRBJ2-7 gives the whole variable domain DTGVSQNPRHKITKRGQNVTFRCDPISEHNRLYWYRQTLGQGPEFLTYFQNEAQLEKSRLLSDRFSAERPKGSFSTLEIQRTEQGDSAMYLCASSQASGNAYEQYFGPGTRLTVT.